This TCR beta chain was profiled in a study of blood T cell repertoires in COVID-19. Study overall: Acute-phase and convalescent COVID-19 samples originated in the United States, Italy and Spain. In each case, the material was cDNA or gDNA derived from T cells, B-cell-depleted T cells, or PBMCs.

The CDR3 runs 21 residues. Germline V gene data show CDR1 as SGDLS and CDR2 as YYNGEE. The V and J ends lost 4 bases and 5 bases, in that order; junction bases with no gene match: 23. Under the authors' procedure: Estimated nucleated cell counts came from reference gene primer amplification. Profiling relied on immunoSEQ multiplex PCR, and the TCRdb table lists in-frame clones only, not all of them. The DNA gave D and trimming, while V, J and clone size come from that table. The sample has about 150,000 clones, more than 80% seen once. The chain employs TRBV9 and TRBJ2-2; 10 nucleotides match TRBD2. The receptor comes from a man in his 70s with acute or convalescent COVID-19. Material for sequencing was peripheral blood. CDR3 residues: CASSKGAGGRLAGVLTGELFF. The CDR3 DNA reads TGTGCCAGCAGCAAGGGGGCAGGGGGGCGTCTAGCGGGAGTATTGACCGGGGAGCTGTTTTTT.